Listed below are T cell receptor beta chains from one sample, sequenced in a study of blood T cell repertoires in COVID-19. TCRdb's copy holds only in-frame clones and misses some; the assay was immunoSEQ multiplex PCR. The table shows roughly 220,000 clones, with around 86% occurring only once. Sequenced sample: peripheral blood. Receptors originate from a man aged 30-40 years who had recovered from COVID-19. CDR3s include the opening cysteine and the closing phenylalanine or tryptophan. The D gene is left open where the match is weak. For some rows the clone size is stated as once, few or many, or as a class when expanded; others skip it.

>TRBV7-2|-|TRBJ2-7|-
CASSLWGIYEQYF
TGTGCCAGCAGCTTATGGGGCATCTACGAGCAGTACTTC
>TRBV4-1|-|TRBJ2-3|TRBD2
CASSLTAGSDTQYF
TGCGCCAGCAGCCTAACAGCGGGGTCAGATACGCAGTATTTT
>TRBV6-6|-|TRBJ1-5|TRBD1
CASSRQGAMSNQPQHF
TGTGCCAGCAGTCGACAGGGGGCTATGAGCAATCAGCCCCAGCATTTT
>TRBV19|-|TRBJ1-2|TRBD1
CASSIDNRGYGYTF
TGTGCCAGTAGTATAGATAACAGGGGCTATGGCTACACCTTC
>TRBV7-9|-|TRBJ1-5|TRBD1
CASSSWTGGPNQPQHF
TGTGCCAGCAGCTCCTGGACAGGGGGACCTAATCAGCCCCAGCATTTT
>TRBV19|few|TRBJ1-1|TRBD1
CASSPDRQYWSWAFF
TGTGCCAGTAGTCCGGACAGGCAATACTGGTCGTGGGCTTTCTTT
>TRBV11-2|few|TRBJ1-6|-
CASSFSGDNSPLHF
TGTGCCAGCAGCTTCTCAGGGGACAATTCACCCCTCCACTTT
>TRBV4-2|-|TRBJ2-7|-
CASSHLGVNPYEQYF
TGTGCCAGCAGCCATCTAGGGGTAAACCCCTACGAGCAGTACTTC
>TRBV4-2|-|TRBJ2-1|TRBD2
CASSQAVIHGRANNEQFF
TGTGCCAGCAGCCAAGCAGTGATTCATGGGAGGGCTAACAATGAGCAGTTCTTC
>TRBV21-1|-|TRBJ2-5|-
CASSMTGDGETQYF
TGTGCCAGCAGCATGACAGGGGACGGAGAGACCCAGTACTTC
>TRBV20-1|-|TRBJ2-5|TRBD2
CSASFGGGGETQYF
TGCAGTGCTAGTTTCGGCGGGGGAGGAGAGACCCAGTACTTC
>TRBV11-2|once|TRBJ1-2|-
CASSPRRGVYGYTF
TGTGCCAGCAGCCCCCGGAGGGGAGTTTATGGCTACACCTTC
>TRBV7-2|-|TRBJ1-6|TRBD1
CASSLGRTGTYNSPLHF
TGTGCCAGCAGCTTAGGAAGGACAGGGACCTATAATTCACCCCTCCACTTT
>TRBV30|-|TRBJ1-5|-
CAWREGRQPQHF
TGTGCCTGGAGGGAGGGTAGGCAGCCCCAGCATTTT
>TRBV5-6|-|TRBJ1-1|-
CASSFQVVLEAFF
TGTGCCAGCAGCTTCCAAGTGGTACTTGAAGCTTTCTTT
>TRBV7-9|-|TRBJ2-2|-
CASSLEVVFANTGELFF
TGTGCCAGCAGCTTAGAAGTAGTATTTGCGAACACCGGGGAGCTGTTTTTT
>TRBV2|-|TRBJ2-5|-
CASRRGQETQYF
TGTGCCAGCAGACGGGGCCAAGAGACCCAGTACTTC
>TRBV14|-|TRBJ2-7|-
CASTSGVHEQYF
TGTGCCAGCACCTCAGGGGTCCACGAGCAGTACTTC
>TRBV19|-|TRBJ1-5|-
CASSKLGPLSNQPQHF
TGTGCCAGTAGTAAACTGGGCCCTCTTAGCAATCAGCCCCAGCATTTT
>TRBV12-3/TRBV12-4|-|TRBJ1-2|TRBD1
CASSYDRGYGYTF
TGTGCCAGCAGTTACGACAGGGGATATGGCTACACCTTC
>TRBV3-1/TRBV3-2|few|TRBJ2-1|-
CASSQERDFKVEQFF
TGTGCCAGCAGCCAAGAGAGGGACTTCAAGGTGGAGCAGTTCTTC
>TRBV2|-|TRBJ2-7|-
CASSFDSTPYEQYF
TGTGCCAGCTCGTTCGACTCAACCCCCTACGAGCAGTACTTC
>TRBV5-1|-|TRBJ2-1|TRBD1
CASSLGTGGYNEQFF
TGCGCCAGCAGCCTCGGGACAGGGGGCTACAATGAGCAGTTCTTC
>TRBV12-3/TRBV12-4|-|TRBJ2-7|TRBD1
CASNPTGAYEQYF
TGTGCCAGCAACCCGACAGGGGCTTACGAGCAGTACTTC
>TRBV30|-|TRBJ2-3|-
CAWSSGLDTQYF
TGTGCCTGGAGTTCCGGACTTGATACGCAGTATTTT
>TRBV3-1/TRBV3-2|-|TRBJ1-5|-
CASSQDGRERWGNQPQHF
TGTGCCAGCAGCCAAGATGGGAGGGAGAGGTGGGGCAATCAGCCCCAGCATTTT
>TRBV25-1|once|TRBJ1-1|TRBD1
CASSPQGKKTEAFF
TGTGCCAGCAGCCCACAGGGGAAGAAGACTGAAGCTTTCTTT
>TRBV5-5|-|TRBJ2-2|TRBD1
CASSSGQGNTGELFF
TGTGCCAGCAGTTCCGGACAGGGGAACACCGGGGAGCTGTTTTTT
>TRBV5-4|-|TRBJ2-2|TRBD1
CASSLGQGTGELFF
TGTGCCAGCAGCTTGGGACAGGGAACCGGGGAGCTGTTTTTT